A selection of T cell receptor beta chains follows, all from one sample in a study of blood T cell repertoires in COVID-19. Libraries were prepared by immunoSEQ multiplex PCR; TCRdb keeps only in-frame clonotypes and omits some of them. The sample lists 52,000 or so clones; roughly nine tenths were seen once. Sample: peripheral blood. Receptor source: a man aged 50-60 years with acute or convalescent COVID-19. The CDR3 runs from the conserved cysteine through the conserved F or W. Fields, in order: V gene, J gene, CDR3 protein.

>TRBV6-2/TRBV6-3|TRBJ2-3
CASSPYRGGHTDTQYF
>TRBV6-5|TRBJ2-2
CATATWAGELFF
>TRBV12-3/TRBV12-4|TRBJ2-3
CASGQGTDTQYF
>TRBV11-2|TRBJ2-7
CASSFNYRGYEQYF
>TRBV6-4|TRBJ2-1
CASSVDRGYYNEQFF
>TRBV5-1|TRBJ1-1
CASSLERQGDTEAFF
>TRBV6-5|TRBJ1-5
CASSYTGGGGNQPQHF
>TRBV7-2|TRBJ1-2
CASSLGSVGGYGYTF
>TRBV5-1|TRBJ2-7
CASSPGGGYGTSGTYEQYF
>TRBV5-8|TRBJ2-2
CASSFLRLNTGELFF